This TCR beta chain was identified during a study of cytomegalovirus exposure and HLA in healthy donors. In its sample, this clone was seen once. The antigen is not known. Germline values: CDR1 SGHDT, CDR2 YYEEEE. The CDR3 has 12 amino acids. Trimming cost V 3 bases and J 9 bases; bases outside gene matches: 3. Use of 60 Vbeta and 13 Jbeta primers characterized the PCR. Measured with immunoSEQ multiplex PCR; TCRdb has only the in-frame clones, and not every one. The sample carries 150,000 to 200,000 clones, approximately 80% recorded once. Overall study findings and caveats: Available immune exposure information covered CMV serostatus only. Sequencing likely caused a cluster of highly shared sequence variants.

The chain links TRBV5-6 to TRBJ1-2, with 9 nucleotides matching TRBD1. The specimen was PBMCs. The receptor was isolated from a woman aged 25 to 39 in good health and CMV-seronegative. CDR3 sequence reads: CASSSGQGSYTF. The DNA for the CDR3 is TGTGCCAGCAGCTCCGGACAGGGGAGCTACACCTTC.